The 7 T cell receptor beta chains given below trace back to one sample, sequenced in a study of T cell repertoires and HLA-DP antigens. What these receptors recognize is not known. Clones were sequenced by immunoSEQ multiplex PCR, and TCRdb holds only the in-frame ones, with some missing. The sample holds some 110,000 clones, about 91% seen once. Sequencing was done on a sample of CD4+ T cells from PBMCs. The receptors were sampled from a woman under 30 in good health and CMV-seronegative.

This clone has a handful of counts. This chain uses TRBV28 with TRBJ1-4, with 8 positions matching TRBD1. V shed 6 bases and J 8 bases; nucleotides not matched to a gene: 8. CDR3 length: 14 amino acids. CDR1 and CDR2 (germline): MDHEN, SYDVKM. CDR3 sequence reads: CASRRGTGGEKLFF. Here the CDR3 DNA reads TGTGCCAGCAGACGCGGGACAGGTGGGGAAAAACTGTTTTTT.

The chain combines TRBV28 with TRBJ2-7, with 8 nucleotides matching TRBD1. After removal of 6 bases from V and 0 bases from J, the junction contained 7 bases not matched to a gene. Germline V gene lookup returns CDR1 MDHEN and CDR2 SYDVKM. This CDR3 spans 15 amino acids. The CDR3 DNA follows: TGTGCCAGCAGCCACGGACAGGGATACTCCTACGAGCAGTACTTC. Translating it yields CASSHGQGYSYEQYF.

This clone showed up just once. This chain links TRBV19 with TRBJ2-5; 7 nucleotides line up with TRBD2. The CDR3 is made up of 14 amino acids. Germline V gives CDR1 LNHDA, CDR2 SQIVND (reference sequence). V dropped 3 bases and J dropped 5; count of bases not matched to a gene: 6. This CDR3 reads CASSMGGVGETQYF. The CDR3 nucleotides are TGTGCCAGTAGTATGGGGGGGGTAGGGGAGACCCAGTACTTC.

V gene TRBV27 combines with J gene TRBJ1-4; the D is unclear. This CDR3 region has 14 residues. Trimming removed 2 bases at V and 1 base at J, with 5 bases between. Germline loops: CDR1 MNHEY, CDR2 SMNVEV (reference sequence). For the CDR3, the DNA is TGTGCCAGCAGTTTACACGGAACTAATGAAAAACTGTTTTTT. It translates to CASSLHGTNEKLFF.

CDR3 nucleotides: TGCGCCAGCAGCTTGGAGGGGACAGGGACGACGGAGACCCAGTACTTC. It encodes CASSLEGTGTTETQYF. The V and J genes are TRBV5-1 and TRBJ2-5; 9 bases map to TRBD1. The CDR3 spans 16 residues. The V gene end was trimmed by 0 bases and the J gene end by 5 bases; junction bases not matched to a gene: 8. CDR1 and CDR2 from the germline V gene are SGHRS and YFSETQ.

This clone was seen only once. Here the CDR3 DNA reads TGCGCCAGCAGCTCCCTGCCGGGACAGGGTGATGGCTACACCTTC. Amino acid sequence: CASSSLPGQGDGYTF. This chain joins TRBV5-1 and TRBJ1-2, with TRBD1 identical over 9 bases. The V gene's germline CDR1 is SGHRS and CDR2 YFSETQ. Unmatched junction bases numbered 9, after V lost 3 bases and J lost 6 bases. The CDR3 loop spans 15 amino acids.

The V call is TRBV4-2, the J call TRBJ1-1, with 7 bases lining up with TRBD1. This CDR3 region has 15 residues. J lost 4 bases, V lost 4 bases, and 9 bases had no gene match. The V gene's germline CDR1 is LGHNA and CDR2 YNFKEQ. In nucleotides, the CDR3 is TGTGCCAGCAGCCCAGACAGGGCTGGGGGCACTGAAGCTTTCTTT. This codes for CASSPDRAGGTEAFF.